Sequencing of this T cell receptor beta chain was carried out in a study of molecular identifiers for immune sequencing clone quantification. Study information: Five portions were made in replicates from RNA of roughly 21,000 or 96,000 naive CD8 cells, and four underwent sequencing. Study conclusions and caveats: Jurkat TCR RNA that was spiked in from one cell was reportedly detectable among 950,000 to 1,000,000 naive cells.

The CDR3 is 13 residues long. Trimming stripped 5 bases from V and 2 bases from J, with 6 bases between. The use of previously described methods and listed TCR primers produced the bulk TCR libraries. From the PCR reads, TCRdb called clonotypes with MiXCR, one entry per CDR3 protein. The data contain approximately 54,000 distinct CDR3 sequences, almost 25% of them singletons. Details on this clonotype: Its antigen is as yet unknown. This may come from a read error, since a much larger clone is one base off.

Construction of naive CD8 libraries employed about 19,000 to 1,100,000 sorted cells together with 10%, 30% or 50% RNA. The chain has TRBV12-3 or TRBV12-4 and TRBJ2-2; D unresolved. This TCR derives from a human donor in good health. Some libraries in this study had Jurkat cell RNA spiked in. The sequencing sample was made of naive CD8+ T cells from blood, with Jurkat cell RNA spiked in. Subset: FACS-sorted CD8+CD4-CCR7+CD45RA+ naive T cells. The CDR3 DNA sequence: TGTGCCAGCAGTATAATTAACACCGGGGAGCTGTTTTTT. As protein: CASSIINTGELFF.